This T cell receptor beta chain was recovered during a study of cytomegalovirus exposure and HLA in healthy donors. Study at large: Among the 300 to 500 donors who were genotyped, about 84% fell in the genetic ancestry cluster that is associated with self-reported Caucasian donors. Study conclusions and caveats: Later analysis identified 17,000 or so TCR beta sequences associated with HLA alleles, using a false discovery rate threshold of 0.05.

In regard to this clone: Its target is unknown.

PCR involved 60 Vbeta and 13 Jbeta primers. The method was immunoSEQ multiplex PCR; TCRdb's version includes in-frame clones alone and lacks a portion of them. This sample has a few hundred thousand clones, with 85% to 95% found just once. The V end lost 3 bases, the J end lost 3 bases, and 15 bases lay between the germline ends. In germline, CDR1 is GTSNPN, CDR2 SVGIG (reference sequence). CDR3 length: 15 amino acids. The genes are TRBV30 and TRBJ2-1, with D tentatively TRBD2 (6 bases). This TCR derives from a girl aged 2-10 years in good health and CMV-seronegative. Material: PBMCs. The CDR3 spells CAWSGGVPSYNEQFF. Written as DNA, the CDR3 is TGTGCCTGGAGCGGAGGGGTCCCTAGCTACAATGAGCAGTTCTTC. Supplemented by reference TRBV30 and TRBJ2-1, the full variable domain reads SQTIHQWPATLVQPVGSPLSLECTVEGTSNPNLYWYRQAAGRGLQLLFYSVGIGQISSEVPQNLSASRPQDRQFILSSKKLLLSDSGFYLCAWSGGVPSYNEQFFGPGTRLTVL.